A single sample gave rise to the 27 T cell receptor beta chains below, sequenced in a study of T-cell reconstitution after alpha-beta-depleted transplantation in children. Using unique molecular identifiers, the investigators prepared the TCRbeta library. TCRdb fed the PCR reads into MiXCR, producing one record per CDR3 protein. The sample has more than 150,000 distinct CDR3 sequences, about 15% seen once. Here the sequenced sample was PBMCs from the stem cell graft donor, taken from the stem cell graft. The receptors originated from a human donor who donated a stem cell graft to a child with acute lymphoblastic leukemia.

This clonotype was counted at least ten times. The gene calls are TRBV20-1 and TRBJ1-4, with D possibly matching TRBD1 (5 bases). There are 14 residues in the CDR3. Germline V lookup: CDR1 DFQATT, CDR2 SNEGSKA (reference sequence). The ends were cut back, 0 bases at V and 14 bases at J, with 19 bases in the middle. CDR3 sequence reads: CSARDGRQGGWLFF. The CDR3 nucleotides read TGCAGTGCTAGAGATGGGAGGCAGGGAGGTTGGCTGTTTTTT.

Ten or more counts support this clonotype. J is TRBJ2-7 and V is TRBV18; unclear D gene. The CDR3 totals 14 residues. Trimming removed 6 bases from V and 2 bases from J, with 14 bases in between. Germline-derived CDR1 and CDR2 are KGHSH and LQKENI. The CDR3 DNA reads TGTGCCAGCTCTACAAGCGACGGCGCCTACGAGCAGTACTTC. Protein product: CASSTSDGAYEQYF.

In this sample, this clonotype turned up many times. The CDR3 region has the DNA TGCAGTGCTAGATACAGCATGAACACTGAAGCTTTCTTT. Protein product: CSARYSMNTEAFF. This sequence joins TRBV20-1 and TRBJ1-1; D uncertain. CDR1 and CDR2 from the germline V gene are DFQATT and SNEGSKA (reference sequence). V lost 2 bases to trimming and J lost 0 bases, with 7 bases between them. The CDR3 extends over 13 amino acids.

This clonotype was found once. The V call is TRBV11-2, the J call TRBJ2-4; D possibly corresponds to TRBD2 (6 bases). Trimming stripped 0 bases from V and 3 bases from J, with 15 bases between. Per the germline V gene, CDR1 is SGHAT and CDR2 is FQNNGV. The CDR3 contains 17 residues. The CDR3 bases are TGTGCCAGCAGCTTAGAAGACGGGAGTGGAGTCAAAAACATTCAGTACTTC. Translated, it gives CASSLEDGSGVKNIQYF.

This clonotype came up many times. This sequence joins TRBV5-6 and TRBJ2-1; D remains unclear. This CDR3 comprises 14 residues. The germline V and J ends were trimmed by 0 bases and 3 bases, with 7 bases remaining between them. The germline CDR1 and CDR2 sequences are SGHDT and YYEEEE. The CDR3 sequence is CASSLGWDYNEQFF. The CDR3 nucleotides read TGTGCCAGCAGCTTGGGATGGGACTACAATGAGCAGTTCTTC. The full variable domain, with the rest looked up from reference TRBV5-6 and TRBJ2-1, is DAGVTQSPTHLIKTRGQQVTLRCSPKSGHDTVSWYQQALGQGPQFIFQYYEEEERQRGNFPDRFSGHQFPNYSSELNVNALLLGDSALYLCASSLGWDYNEQFFGPGTRLTVL.

The table lists this clonotype with many counts. The genes are TRBV5-8 and TRBJ1-1, with TRBD1 identical over 8 bases. V shed 4 bases, J shed 4 bases, and the junction held 9 bases outside the gene matches. The CDR3 is 15 residues long. Germline CDR1 and CDR2: SGHTS and YDEGEE. The CDR3 nucleotides read TGTGCCAGCAGCATACTTCAGGGGGCCGGCACTGAAGCTTTCTTT. Protein product: CASSILQGAGTEAFF.

This clonotype was counted at least ten times. The chain combines TRBV5-1 with TRBJ2-1, with 9 positions matching TRBD2. The V and J ends lost 0 bases and 0 bases, in that order; junction bases with no gene match: 1. The CDR3 is 16 residues long. The germline V gene encodes CDR1 SGHRS and CDR2 YFSETQ. CDR3: CASSLEAGGSYNEQFF. The CDR3 DNA is TGCGCCAGCAGCTTGGAAGCGGGAGGCTCCTACAATGAGCAGTTCTTC. Combining the CDR3 with reference TRBV5-1 and TRBJ2-1 gives the whole variable domain KAGVTQTPRYLIKTRGQQVTLSCSPISGHRSVSWYQQTPGQGLQFLFEYFSETQRNKGNFPGRFSGRQFSNSRSEMNVSTLELGDSALYLCASSLEAGGSYNEQFFGPGTRLTVL.

In this sample, this clonotype turned up a few times. The V gene is TRBV5-1, the J gene TRBJ2-5; possibly TRBD1 or TRBD2 for D (5 bases each). Looked up from germline, CDR1 is SGHRS and CDR2 is YFSETQ. The CDR3 spans 14 residues. The V gene lost 3 bases and the J gene lost 5 bases, with 14 bases spanning the gap. CDR3 nucleotides: TGCGCCAGCAGCTCTCCGGGACGACCGGAGACCCAGTACTTC. Protein: CASSSPGRPETQYF.

Ten or more counts support this clonotype. The V call is TRBV20-1, the J call TRBJ2-5; 8 nucleotides line up with TRBD2. CDR3 length: 13 residues. CDR1 and CDR2 from the germline V gene are DFQATT and SNEGSKA (reference sequence). V gave up 4 bases and J gave up 9 bases; unmatched junction bases: 10. In nucleotides, the CDR3 is TGCAGTGCTAACCGGGAGGGCCGCCCGGCCCAGTACTTC. Amino acid sequence: CSANREGRPAQYF.

The rearrangement uses TRBV2 and TRBJ2-1; 7 nucleotides agree with TRBD2. The length of the CDR3 is 16 residues. The ends lost 4 bases at V and 4 bases at J; junction bases unmatched: 10. Germline V gives CDR1 SNHLY, CDR2 FYNNEI. The CDR3 reads CASSAVGQRGYNEQFF. The CDR3 DNA follows: TGTGCCAGCAGTGCGGTTGGGCAGCGGGGATACAATGAGCAGTTCTTC. Filled out from reference TRBV2 and TRBJ2-1, the complete variable domain reads EPEVTQTPSHQVTQMGQEVILRCVPISNHLYFYWYRQILGQKVEFLVSFYNNEISEKSEIFDDQFSVERPDGSNFTLKIRSTKLEDSAMYFCASSAVGQRGYNEQFFGPGTRLTVL.

This clonotype appeared a few times. The rearrangement uses TRBV7-9 and TRBJ2-2; D might be TRBD1 (6 bases). Trimming shortened V by 3 bases and J by 1 base, and 12 bases separated the two germline ends. Germline V gene lookup returns CDR1 SEHNR and CDR2 FQNEAQ (reference sequence). This CDR3 has 16 residues. Written as DNA, the CDR3 is TGTGCCAGCAGCTTGACACAGGGTAGGAACACCGGGGAGCTGTTTTTT. This encodes CASSLTQGRNTGELFF.

This clonotype was seen at least ten times. This chain connects TRBV12-3 or TRBV12-4 to TRBJ2-3; 8 bases map to TRBD1. Unmatched junction bases numbered 3, after V lost 6 bases and J lost 4 bases. The CDR3 is 13 residues long. The CDR3 reads CASRDRVPDTQYF. DNA for the CDR3: TGTGCCAGCAGGGACAGGGTCCCAGATACGCAGTATTTT.

In its sample, this clonotype was seen many times. The J gene is TRBJ2-5, the V gene TRBV25-1; D gene uncertain. The length of the CDR3 is 12 residues. Trimming took off 4 bases at V and 7 bases at J, with 10 bases between the two ends. The germline gives CDR1 MGHDK, CDR2 SYGVNS. This chain's CDR3 is CASSASMLTQYF. The DNA for the CDR3 is TGTGCCAGCAGTGCGTCGATGCTGACCCAGTACTTC. The whole variable domain, filled in from reference TRBV25-1 and TRBJ2-5, reads EADIYQTPRYLVIGTGKKITLECSQTMGHDKMYWYQQDPGMELHLIHYSYGVNSTEKGDLSSESTVSRIRTEHFPLTLESARPSHTSQYLCASSASMLTQYFGPGTRLLVL.

The V call is TRBV20-1, the J call TRBJ2-3; possible D gene TRBD1, 5 bases. This CDR3 region has 15 residues. The V end lost 0 bases, the J end lost 0 bases, and 10 bases lay between the germline ends. Germline-derived CDR1 and CDR2 are DFQATT and SNEGSKA (reference sequence). In nucleotides, the CDR3 is TGCAGTGCTAGAGACCCTTGGGGCAGCACAGATACGCAGTATTTT. This encodes CSARDPWGSTDTQYF.

This clonotype was seen many times. The V call is TRBV20-1, the J call TRBJ2-7; unclear D gene. V lost 6 bases and J 0 bases, leaving 9 bases between the germline ends. CDR3 length: 12 amino acids. CDR1 is DFQATT and CDR2 is SNEGSKA in the germline V gene (reference sequence). The CDR3 DNA is TGCAGTGCCGGCATGAGCTCCTACGAGCAGTACTTC. Residues: CSAGMSSYEQYF.

This clonotype was detected many times. As DNA, the CDR3 is TGCGCCAGCAGCTTGGAGGGCGGGGTTCGATCACCCCTCCACTTT. This translates into CASSLEGGVRSPLHF. V usage is TRBV5-1 and J usage is TRBJ1-6; no clear D. CDR1 and CDR2 (germline): SGHRS, YFSETQ. The ends were cut back, 0 bases at V and 10 bases at J, with 14 bases in the middle. This CDR3 is built from 15 residues.

This clonotype was seen at least ten times. The junction and the germline gene differ at one end; a read error may be behind it. This chain connects TRBV7-7 to TRBJ2-1; no clear D gene. The CDR3 is 13 amino acids. Germline CDR1 is SSHAT and CDR2 is FNYEAQ (reference sequence). CDR3 protein: CASSLPGYDEQFF. As DNA, the CDR3 is TGTGCTAGCAGCCTCCCGGGCTATGATGAGCAGTTCTTC.

This clonotype was recorded at least ten times. J is TRBJ1-1 and V is TRBV5-4, with TRBD1 matching over 11 bases. The V gene's germline CDR1 is SGHNT and CDR2 YYREEE (reference sequence). CDR3 length: 15 residues. V dropped 3 bases and J dropped 2; count of bases not matched to a gene: 3. As DNA, the CDR3 is TGTGCCAGCAGCTCCCGGACAGGGGGCAACACTGAAGCTTTCTTT. Its translation is CASSSRTGGNTEAFF. The complete variable domain, with remaining parts taken from reference TRBV5-4 and TRBJ1-1, reads ETGVTQSPTHLIKTRGQQVTLRCSSQSGHNTVSWYQQALGQGPQFIFQYYREEENGRGNFPPRFSGLQFPNYSSELNVNALELDDSALYLCASSSRTGGNTEAFFGQGTRLTVV.

Comment on this clonotype: A read error may explain this, as a much larger clone is one base away. This CDR3 reads CSSSLSGFVRGAEAFF. The CDR3 bases are TGTTCCAGCAGTTTATCAGGGTTCGTGCGGGGCGCGGAGGCTTTCTTT. V is TRBV27 and J is TRBJ1-1; D perhaps matches TRBD1 (5 bases). The CDR3 spans 16 residues. Looked up from germline, CDR1 is MNHEY and CDR2 is SMNVEV (reference sequence).

This clonotype is a singleton in its sample. This chain connects TRBV30 to TRBJ2-3, with D perhaps TRBD1 (6 bases). The length of the CDR3 is 13 residues. V was trimmed by 4 bases and J by 2 bases, leaving 10 bases between them. Germline CDR1 GTSNPN, CDR2 SVGIG (reference sequence). The DNA of the CDR3 is TGTGCCTGGACAGGGGCAAACACAGATACGCAGTATTTT. Translating gives CAWTGANTDTQYF.

The chain links TRBV5-1 to TRBJ1-5; D remains unclear. The V end was cut by 3 bases, the J end by 5 bases, with 12 bases between. The CDR3 sequence is 14 residues long. Germline assignment: CDR1 SGHRS and CDR2 YFSETQ. CDR3 sequence (DNA): TGCGCCAGCAGCTGGGATACAACAGATCAGCCCCAGCATTTT. As protein: CASSWDTTDQPQHF.

V is TRBV7-9 and J is TRBJ1-1; no clear D. The CDR3 is made up of 14 amino acids. The germline V gene encodes CDR1 SEHNR and CDR2 FQNEAQ (reference sequence). The germline V and J ends were trimmed by 4 bases and 1 base, with 10 bases remaining between them. The CDR3 spells CASSSLNTNTEAFF. In DNA, the CDR3 is TGTGCCAGCAGCTCATTAAACACGAACACTGAAGCTTTCTTT.

This clonotype was detected many times. This chain links TRBV6-2 or TRBV6-3 with TRBJ2-7; 8 bases map to TRBD2. The V gene end was trimmed by 0 bases and the J gene end by 5 bases; junction bases not matched to a gene: 9. In germline, CDR1 is MNHEY, CDR2 SVGEGT. The CDR3 contains 16 residues. This chain's CDR3 is CASSYSGRASANEQYF. The CDR3 DNA is TGTGCCAGCAGTTACTCCGGGAGGGCTAGCGCCAACGAGCAGTACTTC.

V usage is TRBV25-1 and J usage is TRBJ1-2; D may be TRBD1 (6 bases). CDR1 is MGHDK, CDR2 SYGVNS, per germline. The CDR3 totals 14 residues. The V gene lost 6 bases and the J gene lost 8 bases, with 19 bases spanning the gap. CDR3 DNA: TGTGCCAGCAGCGAAGGGGGAGGAGGCGGCGGCTACACCTTC. Its translation is CASSEGGGGGGYTF.

The chain carries TRBV11-2 and TRBJ1-5; D uncertain. The germline gives CDR1 SGHAT, CDR2 FQNNGV. This CDR3 region has 15 residues. V dropped 5 bases and J dropped 0 bases, with 11 bases sitting between them. CDR3 region: CASSPLTDSNQPQHF. The CDR3, as DNA: TGTGCCAGCAGCCCCCTCACAGATAGCAATCAGCCCCAGCATTTT.

This clonotype has ten or more counts. CDR3 bases: TGTGCCACCAGGGGACAGGGCGTTACCGGGGAGCTGTTTTTT. Translating it yields CATRGQGVTGELFF. V gene TRBV24-1 combines with J gene TRBJ2-2; the match to TRBD1 covers 9 bases. The ends lost 7 bases at V and 5 bases at J; junction bases unmatched: 4. The germline gives CDR1 KGHDR, CDR2 SFDVKD. The CDR3 covers 14 residues.

Many counts were recorded for this clonotype. The chain recombines TRBV10-2 with TRBJ2-3; 9 nucleotides line up with TRBD2. This CDR3 comprises 14 residues. Germline CDR1 is WSHSY and CDR2 is SAAADI. The junction had 5 bases not matched to a gene; V was cut back by 6 bases and J by 4 bases. The CDR3 sequence is CASRLAGDADTQYF. CDR3 DNA: TGCGCCAGCAGGTTAGCGGGAGACGCAGATACGCAGTATTTT.